The 17 T cell receptor beta chains below were found in one sample sequenced in a study of blood T cell repertoires in COVID-19. This table comes from immunoSEQ multiplex PCR, and its TCRdb copy is limited to in-frame clones, with some not included. The table lists 150,000 to 200,000 clones, 89% of them singletons. Sequencing was performed on peripheral blood. The receptor set was obtained from a young man who had recovered from COVID-19.

V usage is TRBV18 and J usage is TRBJ1-1; a possible D gene is TRBD1 (5 bases). The CDR3 loop spans 15 amino acids. With 7 bases removed from V and 1 base from J, the gap between germline ends came to 16 bases. Germline-derived CDR1 and CDR2 are KGHSH and LQKENI. For the CDR3, the DNA is TGTGCCAGCTTTGGGTTTGGGGCTGCGAACACTGAAGCTTTCTTT. It yields the protein CASFGFGAANTEAFF.

A single count supports this clone. The chain is built from TRBV10-1 and TRBJ2-5, with TRBD2 matching over 12 bases. This CDR3 region has 16 residues. The ends lost 6 bases at V and 5 bases at J; junction bases unmatched: 10. Germline CDR1 WNHNN, CDR2 SYGVQD (reference sequence). The CDR3, as DNA: TGCGCCAGCAGAACGCGGACTAGCGGGGTAGGGGAGACCCAGTACTTC. This sequence encodes CASRTRTSGVGETQYF.

The chain combines TRBV15 with TRBJ2-5; tentative D call: TRBD2 (5 bases). Germline assignment: CDR1 LNHNV and CDR2 YYDKDF (reference sequence). V lost 0 bases and J lost 4, with 12 bases in between. The CDR3 covers 15 residues. The CDR3, as DNA: TGTGCCACCAGCAGAGATCCGGACTGGACAGAGACCCAGTACTTC. Translated, it gives CATSRDPDWTETQYF.

The rearrangement links TRBV9 to TRBJ1-4; the D gene is possibly TRBD1 (5 bases). From germline, CDR1 is SGDLS and CDR2 YYNGEE. The V end was cut by 3 bases, the J end by 6 bases, with 15 bases between. The CDR3 sequence is 15 residues long. CDR3 DNA: TGTGCCAGCAGCGCCTCGACTGGGGACTATGAAAAACTGTTTTTT. This translates into CASSASTGDYEKLFF.

The chain combines TRBV2 with TRBJ1-2; the match to TRBD1 covers 9 bases. This CDR3 has 13 amino acids. Trimming at V came to 6 bases and at J to 8 bases, leaving 7 bases not matched to a gene. CDR1 and CDR2 (germline): SNHLY, FYNNEI. The CDR3 nucleotides read TGTGCCAGCAGGAGGACAGGGGCTACGGGCTACACCTTC. This codes for CASRRTGATGYTF.

The gene calls are TRBV2 and TRBJ1-3; D perhaps matches TRBD1 (6 bases). Per germline, CDR1 SNHLY and CDR2 FYNNEI. CDR3 length: 16 residues. V lost 2 bases to trimming and J lost 11 bases, with 22 bases between them. The CDR3 DNA follows: TGTGCCAGCAGTGAAATTGCGGGCTTGACAGGTGCACCCATATATTTT. This gives the protein CASSEIAGLTGAPIYF. The whole variable domain, filled in from reference TRBV2 and TRBJ1-3, reads EPEVTQTPSHQVTQMGQEVILRCVPISNHLYFYWYRQILGQKVEFLVSFYNNEISEKSEIFDDQFSVERPDGSNFTLKIRSTKLEDSAMYFCASSEIAGLTGAPIYFGEGSWLTVV.

The V gene is TRBV6-5, the J gene TRBJ2-3; TRBD1 matches 12 bases. The J segment lost 4 bases and the V segment lost 2 bases, leaving 4 bases of the junction unmatched. The CDR3 is made up of 16 amino acids. Germline CDR1 is MNHEY and CDR2 is SVGAGI. The CDR3 reads CASSYGGTGGADTQYF. The CDR3 region has the DNA TGTGCCAGCAGTTACGGGGGGACAGGGGGCGCAGATACGCAGTATTTT.

V gene TRBV12-5 combines with J gene TRBJ2-5, with D uncertain. Trimming shortened V by 9 bases and J by 7 bases, and 21 bases separated the two germline ends. Germline loops: CDR1 LGHNT, CDR2 FRNRAP. The CDR3 spans 14 residues. DNA of the CDR3: TGTGCTAGCCCCTCGGAACGGCGGAGTGGGACCCAGTACTTC. Amino acids: CASPSERRSGTQYF. Full variable domain (outside the CDR3, taken from reference TRBV12-5 and TRBJ2-5): DARVTQTPRHKVTEMGQEVTMRCQPILGHNTVFWYRQTMMQGLELLAYFRNRAPLDDSGMPKDRFSAEMPDATLATLKIQPSEPRDSAVYFCASPSERRSGTQYFGPGTRLLVL.

This chain connects TRBV12-3 or TRBV12-4 to TRBJ2-3, with D uncertain. This CDR3 contains 12 residues. V was clipped by 5 bases and J by 5 bases, with 8 bases between them. The CDR3 reads CASSATRDTQYF. The CDR3 nucleotides are TGTGCCAGCAGTGCCACCAGAGATACGCAGTATTTT.

The rearrangement uses TRBV18 and TRBJ2-3, with 13 positions matching TRBD2. This CDR3 is 16 amino acids long. Germline-derived CDR1 and CDR2 are KGHSH and LQKENI. Trimming cost V 6 bases and J 7 bases; bases outside gene matches: 10. In nucleotides, the CDR3 is TGTGCCAGCTCCGCCGACCGGACTAGCGGGGGACATACGCAGTATTTT. Protein sequence: CASSADRTSGGHTQYF.

This clone was seen only once. V and J are TRBV15 and TRBJ1-1, with TRBD1 matching 8 bases. Germline V gives CDR1 LNHNV, CDR2 YYDKDF (reference sequence). The CDR3 has 13 amino acids. With V trimmed by 5 bases and J by 9 bases, 8 bases remained unmatched. This chain's CDR3 is CATSGRGQGKAFF. CDR3 sequence (DNA): TGTGCCACCAGCGGCCGAGGACAGGGAAAAGCTTTCTTT.

V usage is TRBV7-6 and J usage is TRBJ1-1; a possible D gene is TRBD1 (5 bases). Trimming stripped 1 base from V and 3 bases from J, with 6 bases between. Germline CDR1 and CDR2: SGHVS and FNYEAQ. The CDR3 is 13 amino acids. CDR3 sequence: CASSLGGDTEAFF. As DNA, the CDR3 is TGTGCCAGCAGCTTAGGGGGGGACACTGAAGCTTTCTTT.

This chain connects TRBV15 to TRBJ2-1, with TRBD2 as a possible D gene (6 bases). V shed 2 bases and J shed 6 bases, with 11 bases lying between them. Germline values: CDR1 LNHNV, CDR2 YYDKDF (reference sequence). The CDR3 totals 14 residues. The chain's CDR3 is CATSRREIGNEQFF. The CDR3 coding sequence is TGTGCCACCAGCAGACGGGAGATTGGCAATGAGCAGTTCTTC.

The chain employs TRBV6-5 and TRBJ1-1; 8 bases line up with TRBD1. Trimming removed 3 bases from V and 5 bases from J; junction bases left unmatched: 8. CDR1 is MNHEY and CDR2 is SVGAGI in the germline V gene. The CDR3 is 15 amino acids. The DNA of the CDR3 is TGTGCCAGCAGTTATTCAGGGGGCGCGGGGACTGAAGCTTTCTTT. This translates into CASSYSGGAGTEAFF.

The rearrangement links TRBV5-1 to TRBJ2-7; 10 bases are shared with TRBD1. This CDR3 contains 15 residues. Germline CDR1 and CDR2: SGHRS and YFSETQ. V lost 4 bases and J lost 7; bases outside the gene matches: 11. The CDR3 nucleotides are TGCGCCAGCAGCCCGGGGGGACAGGGGTCTGATGAGCAGTACTTC. Its protein is CASSPGGQGSDEQYF.

The chain has TRBV5-5 and TRBJ1-2; unclear D gene. This CDR3 contains 13 residues. Looked up from germline, CDR1 is SGHKS and CDR2 is YYEKEE (reference sequence). V dropped 3 bases and J dropped 8 bases, with 14 bases sitting between them. This CDR3 reads CASSSREARGYTF. The CDR3 DNA follows: TGTGCCAGCAGCTCTCGGGAAGCCCGGGGCTACACCTTC.

The V call is TRBV24-1, the J call TRBJ2-5; 8 positions match TRBD1. CDR3 length: 16 amino acids. Germline CDR1 reads KGHDR; CDR2 reads SFDVKD. The trim removed 3 bases at V and 1 base at J, leaving 6 bases unmatched. The CDR3 DNA follows: TGTGCCACCAGTGATAACAGGGGGGAGGTCCAAGAGACCCAGTACTTC. Translating gives CATSDNRGEVQETQYF.